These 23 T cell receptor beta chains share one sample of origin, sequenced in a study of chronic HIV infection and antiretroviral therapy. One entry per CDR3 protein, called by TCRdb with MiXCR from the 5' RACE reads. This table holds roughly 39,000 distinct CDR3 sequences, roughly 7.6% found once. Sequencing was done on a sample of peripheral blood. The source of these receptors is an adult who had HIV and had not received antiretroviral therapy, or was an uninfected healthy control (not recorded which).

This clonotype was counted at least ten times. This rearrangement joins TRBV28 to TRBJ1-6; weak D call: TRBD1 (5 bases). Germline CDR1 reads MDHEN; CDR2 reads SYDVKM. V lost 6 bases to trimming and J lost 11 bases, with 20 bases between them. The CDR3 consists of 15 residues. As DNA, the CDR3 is TGTGCCAGCAGGACAGCCGGGCCATCTTTTGCACCCCTCCACTTT. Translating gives CASRTAGPSFAPLHF.

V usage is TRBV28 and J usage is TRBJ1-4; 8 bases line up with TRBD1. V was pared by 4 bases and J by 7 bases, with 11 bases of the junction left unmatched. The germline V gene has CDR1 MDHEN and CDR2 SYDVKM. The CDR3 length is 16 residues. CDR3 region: CASSSPSTGEGEKLFF. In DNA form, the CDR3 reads TGTGCCAGCAGTTCTCCATCGACAGGGGAGGGTGAAAAACTGTTTTTT.

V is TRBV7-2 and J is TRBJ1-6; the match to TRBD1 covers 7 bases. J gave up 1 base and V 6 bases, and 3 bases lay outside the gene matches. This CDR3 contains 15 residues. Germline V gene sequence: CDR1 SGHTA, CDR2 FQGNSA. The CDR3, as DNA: TGTGCCAGCAGGCAGGGGGTATCCTATAATTCACCCCTCCACTTT. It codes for CASRQGVSYNSPLHF.

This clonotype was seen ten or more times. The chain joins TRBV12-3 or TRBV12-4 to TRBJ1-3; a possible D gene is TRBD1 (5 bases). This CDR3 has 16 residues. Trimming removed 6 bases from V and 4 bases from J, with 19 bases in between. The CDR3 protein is CASRFPTVPRGNTIYF. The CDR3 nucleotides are TGTGCCAGCAGGTTCCCGACAGTCCCTCGAGGAAACACCATATATTTT.

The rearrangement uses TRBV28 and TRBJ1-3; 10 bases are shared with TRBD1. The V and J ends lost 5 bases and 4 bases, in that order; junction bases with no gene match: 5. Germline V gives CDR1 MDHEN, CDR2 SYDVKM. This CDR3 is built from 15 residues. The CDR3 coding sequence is TGTGCCAGCAGTCTGACAGGGGGCCGGGGAAACACCATATATTTT. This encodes CASSLTGGRGNTIYF.

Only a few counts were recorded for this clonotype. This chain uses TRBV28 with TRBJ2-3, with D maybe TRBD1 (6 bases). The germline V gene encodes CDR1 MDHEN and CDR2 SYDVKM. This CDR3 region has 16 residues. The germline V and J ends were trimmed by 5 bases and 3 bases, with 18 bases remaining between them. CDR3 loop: CASSHYRAGATDTQYF. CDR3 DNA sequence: TGTGCCAGCAGTCACTACCGGGCAGGGGCAACAGATACGCAGTATTTT.

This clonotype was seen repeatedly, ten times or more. Here the CDR3 DNA reads TGCAGCGCCTGGGGGACTAGTAAAGACAATGAGCAGTTCTTC. Its translation: CSAWGTSKDNEQFF. J is TRBJ2-1 and V is TRBV29-1, with 8 bases that match TRBD2. Per the germline V gene, CDR1 is SQVTM and CDR2 is ANQGSEA. This CDR3 is built from 14 residues. With 7 bases clipped from V and 5 bases from J, the junction kept 10 bases outside the gene matches.

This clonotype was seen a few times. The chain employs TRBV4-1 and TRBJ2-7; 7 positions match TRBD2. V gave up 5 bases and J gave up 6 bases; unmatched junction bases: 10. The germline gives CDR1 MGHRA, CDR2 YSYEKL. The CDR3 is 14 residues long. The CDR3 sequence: CASSSLRETGEQYF. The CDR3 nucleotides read TGCGCCAGCAGCTCATTGCGGGAGACTGGCGAGCAGTACTTC.

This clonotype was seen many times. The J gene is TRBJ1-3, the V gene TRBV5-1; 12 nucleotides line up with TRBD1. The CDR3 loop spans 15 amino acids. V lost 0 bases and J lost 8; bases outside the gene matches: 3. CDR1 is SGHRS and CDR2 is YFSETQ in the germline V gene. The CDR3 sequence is CASSLAGTGGDTIYF. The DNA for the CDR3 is TGCGCCAGCAGCTTGGCGGGGACAGGGGGCGACACCATATATTTT.

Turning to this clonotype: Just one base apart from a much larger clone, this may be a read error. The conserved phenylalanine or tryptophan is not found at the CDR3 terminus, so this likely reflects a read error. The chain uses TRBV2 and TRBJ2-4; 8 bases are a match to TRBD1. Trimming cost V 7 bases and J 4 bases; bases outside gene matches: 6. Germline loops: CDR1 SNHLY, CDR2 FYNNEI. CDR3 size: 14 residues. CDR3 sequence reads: CASISRTGKNIQYL. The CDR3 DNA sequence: TGTGCCAGCATATCTCGGACAGGGAAAAACATTCAGTACTTA.

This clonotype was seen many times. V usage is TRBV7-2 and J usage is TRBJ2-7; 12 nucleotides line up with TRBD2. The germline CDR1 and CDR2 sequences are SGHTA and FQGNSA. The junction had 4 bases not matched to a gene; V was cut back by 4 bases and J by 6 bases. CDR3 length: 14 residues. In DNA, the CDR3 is TGTGCCAGCAGCTCCCTGGGACTAGCGGGCGAGCAGTACTTC. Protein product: CASSSLGLAGEQYF.

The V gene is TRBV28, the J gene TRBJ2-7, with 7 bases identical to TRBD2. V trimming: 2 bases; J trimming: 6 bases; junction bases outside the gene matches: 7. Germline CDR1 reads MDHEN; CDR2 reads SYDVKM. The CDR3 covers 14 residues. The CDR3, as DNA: TGTGCCAGCAGTTTAAGCGGGGCTCTAGGCGAGCAGTACTTC. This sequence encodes CASSLSGALGEQYF.

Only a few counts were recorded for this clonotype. This chain's CDR3 is CSEYGGDEQYF. CDR3 in DNA: TGCAGCGAGTACGGAGGGGACGAGCAGTACTTC. The genes are TRBV29-1 and TRBJ2-7; possibly TRBD2 for D (6 bases). The ends were cut back, 7 bases at V and 5 bases at J, with 12 bases in the middle. Germline CDR1 is SQVTM and CDR2 is ANQGSEA. CDR3 length: 11 residues.

The CDR3 DNA is TGTGCCAGCAGCTTAACTCGCAGGACTAGCGGAGCAGATACGCAGTATTTT. Translation gives CASSLTRRTSGADTQYF. This chain links TRBV7-9 with TRBJ2-3; 10 nucleotides agree with TRBD2. This CDR3 spans 17 amino acids. V lost 2 bases, J lost 4 bases, and 9 bases stayed unmatched. Looked up from germline, CDR1 is SEHNR and CDR2 is FQNEAQ (reference sequence).

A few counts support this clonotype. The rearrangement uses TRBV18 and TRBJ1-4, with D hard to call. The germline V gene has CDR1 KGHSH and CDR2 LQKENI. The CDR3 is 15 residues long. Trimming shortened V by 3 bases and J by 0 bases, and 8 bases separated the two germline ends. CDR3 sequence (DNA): TGTGCCAGCTCACCGGACCTGGCAACTAATGAAAAACTGTTTTTT. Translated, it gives CASSPDLATNEKLFF.

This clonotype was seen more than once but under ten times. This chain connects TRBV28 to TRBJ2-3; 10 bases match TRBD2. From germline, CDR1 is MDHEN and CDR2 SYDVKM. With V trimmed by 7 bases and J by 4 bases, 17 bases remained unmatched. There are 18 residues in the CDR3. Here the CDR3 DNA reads TGTGCCAGCACCCAGGGGGGGGCCCTAGCGGGAGTGCCAGATACGCAGTATTTT. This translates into CASTQGGALAGVPDTQYF. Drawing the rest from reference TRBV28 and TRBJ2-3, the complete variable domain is DVKVTQSSRYLVKRTGEKVFLECVQDMDHENMFWYRQDPGLGLRLIYFSYDVKMKEKGDIPEGYSVSREKKERFSLILESASTNQTSMYLCASTQGGALAGVPDTQYFGPGTRLTVL.

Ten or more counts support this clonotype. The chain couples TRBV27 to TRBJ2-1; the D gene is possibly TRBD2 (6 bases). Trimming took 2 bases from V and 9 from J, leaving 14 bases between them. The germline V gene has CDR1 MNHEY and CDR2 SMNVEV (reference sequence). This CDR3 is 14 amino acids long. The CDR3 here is CASSLGGLLVEQFF. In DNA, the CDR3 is TGTGCCAGCAGTTTAGGGGGACTCCTTGTTGAGCAGTTCTTC.

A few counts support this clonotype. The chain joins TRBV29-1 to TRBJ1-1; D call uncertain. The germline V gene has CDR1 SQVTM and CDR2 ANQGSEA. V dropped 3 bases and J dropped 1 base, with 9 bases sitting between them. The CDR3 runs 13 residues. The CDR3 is CSVDTETNTEAFF. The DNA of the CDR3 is TGCAGCGTTGATACCGAGACGAACACTGAAGCTTTCTTT.

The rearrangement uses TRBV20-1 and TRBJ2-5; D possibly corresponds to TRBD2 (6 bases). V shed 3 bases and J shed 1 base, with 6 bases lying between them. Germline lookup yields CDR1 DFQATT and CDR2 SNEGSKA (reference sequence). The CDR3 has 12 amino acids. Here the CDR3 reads CSASGGQETQYF. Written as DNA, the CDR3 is TGCAGTGCTAGCGGGGGCCAAGAGACCCAGTACTTC.

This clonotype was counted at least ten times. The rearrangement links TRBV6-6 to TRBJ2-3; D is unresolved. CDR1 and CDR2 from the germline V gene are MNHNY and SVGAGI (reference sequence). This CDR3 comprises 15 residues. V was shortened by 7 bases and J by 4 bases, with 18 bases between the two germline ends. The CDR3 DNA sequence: TGTGCCAGCACCCGAAGCGAACTACGCGCAGATACGCAGTATTTT. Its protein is CASTRSELRADTQYF.

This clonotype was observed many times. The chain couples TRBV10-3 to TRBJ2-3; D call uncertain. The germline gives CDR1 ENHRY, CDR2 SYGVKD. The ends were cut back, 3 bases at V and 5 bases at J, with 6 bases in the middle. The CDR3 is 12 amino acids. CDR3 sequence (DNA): TGTGCCATCAGTGATCATGAAGATACGCAGTATTTT. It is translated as CAISDHEDTQYF.

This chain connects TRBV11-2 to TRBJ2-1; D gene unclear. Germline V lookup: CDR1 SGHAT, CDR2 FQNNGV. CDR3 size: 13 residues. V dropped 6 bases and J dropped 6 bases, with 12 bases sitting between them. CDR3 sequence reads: CASRKNLANEQFF. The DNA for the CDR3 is TGTGCCAGCAGGAAAAACCTCGCCAATGAGCAGTTCTTC.

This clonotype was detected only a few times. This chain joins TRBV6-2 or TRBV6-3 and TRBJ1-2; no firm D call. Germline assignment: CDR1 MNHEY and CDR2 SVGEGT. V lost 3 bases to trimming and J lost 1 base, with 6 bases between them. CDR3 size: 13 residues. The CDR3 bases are TGTGCCAGCAGTTATGGACGTAACTATGGCTACACCTTC. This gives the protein CASSYGRNYGYTF.